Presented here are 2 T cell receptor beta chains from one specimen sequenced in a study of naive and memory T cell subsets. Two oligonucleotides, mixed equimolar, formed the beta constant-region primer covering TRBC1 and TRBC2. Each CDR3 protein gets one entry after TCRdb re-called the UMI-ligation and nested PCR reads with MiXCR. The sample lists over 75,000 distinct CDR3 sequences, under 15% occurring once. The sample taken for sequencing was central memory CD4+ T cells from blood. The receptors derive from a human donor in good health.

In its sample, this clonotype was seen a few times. This chain's CDR3 is CASGIVAGYSNQPQHF. DNA of the CDR3: TGTGCCAGCGGAATCGTTGCAGGCTATAGCAATCAGCCCCAGCATTTT. The chain carries TRBV6-4 and TRBJ1-5; D is unclear. Germline CDR1 and CDR2: MRHNA and SNTAGT. The CDR3 loop spans 16 amino acids. Trimming stripped 8 bases from V and 0 bases from J, with 17 bases between.

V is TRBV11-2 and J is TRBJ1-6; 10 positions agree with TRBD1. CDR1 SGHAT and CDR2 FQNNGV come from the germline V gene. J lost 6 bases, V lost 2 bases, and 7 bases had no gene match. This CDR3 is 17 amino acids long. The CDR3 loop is CASSLFPGQGSNSPLHF. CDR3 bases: TGTGCCAGCAGCTTATTCCCGGGACAGGGGTCTAATTCACCCCTCCACTTT.